This T cell receptor beta chain was identified in a study of blood T cell repertoires in COVID-19. On the study more broadly: Specimens from acute and convalescent COVID-19 originated in the United States, Italy and Spain. In each case, the material was cDNA or gDNA derived from T cells, B-cell-depleted T cells, or PBMCs.

The CDR3 has 15 amino acids. Germline values: CDR1 GTSNPN, CDR2 SVGIG (reference sequence). V lost 0 bases, J lost 0 bases, and 11 bases lay in between. Seattle cases were enrolled at active infection and followed longitudinally. Per the original methods: The assay estimated nucleated cells by amplifying reference gene primers. The table came from immunoSEQ multiplex PCR; TCRdb's copy has only in-frame clones and leaves some out. From that table come the V and J calls and clone size; the DNA was used to work out D and trimming. In the table there are around 460,000 clones, roughly 89% of which are singletons. This clone was recorded only once.

The material sequenced was peripheral blood. The rearrangement links TRBV30 to TRBJ1-2; D gene unclear. This sequence originates from a man between 18 and 29 years old with COVID-19, enrolled during active disease. CDR3 DNA sequence: TGTGCCTGGAGTGTGGCAGGTTTCTCTAACTATGGCTACACCTTC. Translating it yields CAWSVAGFSNYGYTF. The whole variable domain, remainder taken from reference TRBV30 and TRBJ1-2, is SQTIHQWPATLVQPVGSPLSLECTVEGTSNPNLYWYRQAAGRGLQLLFYSVGIGQISSEVPQNLSASRPQDRQFILSSKKLLLSDSGFYLCAWSVAGFSNYGYTFGSGTRLTVV.